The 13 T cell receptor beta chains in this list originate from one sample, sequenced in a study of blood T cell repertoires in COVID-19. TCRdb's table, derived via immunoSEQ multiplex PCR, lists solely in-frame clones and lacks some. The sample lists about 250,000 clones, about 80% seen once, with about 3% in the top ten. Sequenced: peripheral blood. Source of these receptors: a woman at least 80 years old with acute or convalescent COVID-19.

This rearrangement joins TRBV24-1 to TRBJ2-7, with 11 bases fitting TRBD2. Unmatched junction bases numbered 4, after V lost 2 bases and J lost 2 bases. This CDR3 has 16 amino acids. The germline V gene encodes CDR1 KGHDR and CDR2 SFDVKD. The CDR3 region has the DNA TGTGCCACCAGTGATTGCCTAGCGGGAGGTCCCTACGAGCAGTACTTC. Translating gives CATSDCLAGGPYEQYF.

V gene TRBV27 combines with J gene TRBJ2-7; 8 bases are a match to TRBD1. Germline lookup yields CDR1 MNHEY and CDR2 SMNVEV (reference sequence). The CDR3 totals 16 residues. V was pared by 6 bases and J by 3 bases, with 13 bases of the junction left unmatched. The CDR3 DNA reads TGTGCCAGCAGCCGGCAGGGCACAGGGGGGTACTACGAGCAGTACTTC. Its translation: CASSRQGTGGYYEQYF.

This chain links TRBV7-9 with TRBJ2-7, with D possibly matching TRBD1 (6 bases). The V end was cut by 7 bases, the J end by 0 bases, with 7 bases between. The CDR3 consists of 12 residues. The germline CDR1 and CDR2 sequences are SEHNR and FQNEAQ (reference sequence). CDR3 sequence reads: CASTQGSYEQYF. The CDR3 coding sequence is TGTGCCAGCACACAGGGCTCCTACGAGCAGTACTTC.

The DNA for the CDR3 is TGTGCCAGCAGTTCCAGCGGGGGGGGCGCGGCTTTCTTT. Protein product: CASSSSGGGAAFF. This chain joins TRBV12-3 or TRBV12-4 and TRBJ1-1, with D perhaps matching TRBD1 (6 bases). The CDR3 length is 13 residues. V lost 4 bases and J 11 bases, leaving 17 bases between the germline ends.

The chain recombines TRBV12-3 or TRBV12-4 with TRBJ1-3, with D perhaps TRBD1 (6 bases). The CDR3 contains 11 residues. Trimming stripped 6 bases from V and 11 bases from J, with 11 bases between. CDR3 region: CASRTTGSIYF. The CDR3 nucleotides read TGTGCCAGCAGGACTACAGGGTCCATATATTTT.

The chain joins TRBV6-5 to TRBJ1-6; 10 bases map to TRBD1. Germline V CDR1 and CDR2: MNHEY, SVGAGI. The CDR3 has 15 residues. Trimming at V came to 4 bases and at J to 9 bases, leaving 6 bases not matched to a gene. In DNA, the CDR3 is TGTGCCAGCAGTTCGGGGGACAGGGGTGGTTCACCCCTCCACTTT. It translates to CASSSGDRGGSPLHF.

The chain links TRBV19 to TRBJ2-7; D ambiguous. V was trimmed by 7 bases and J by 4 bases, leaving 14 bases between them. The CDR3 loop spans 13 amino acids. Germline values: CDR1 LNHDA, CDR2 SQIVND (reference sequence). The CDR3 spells CASTPHPGYEQYF. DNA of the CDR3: TGTGCCAGTACCCCCCACCCGGGTTACGAGCAGTACTTC.

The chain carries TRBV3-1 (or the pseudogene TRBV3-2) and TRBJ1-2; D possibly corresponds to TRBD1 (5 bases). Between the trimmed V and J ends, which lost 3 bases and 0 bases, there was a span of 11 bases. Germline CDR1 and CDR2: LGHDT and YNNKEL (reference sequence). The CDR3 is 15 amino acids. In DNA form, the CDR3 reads TGTGCCAGCAGCCATGGACACGCAGCTAACTATGGCTACACCTTC. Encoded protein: CASSHGHAANYGYTF.

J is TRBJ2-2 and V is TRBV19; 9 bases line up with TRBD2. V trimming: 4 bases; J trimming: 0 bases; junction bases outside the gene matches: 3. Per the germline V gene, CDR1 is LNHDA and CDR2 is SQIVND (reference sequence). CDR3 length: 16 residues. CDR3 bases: TGTGCCAGTAGTAAGGCTAGCGGGACGAACACCGGGGAGCTGTTTTTT. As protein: CASSKASGTNTGELFF.

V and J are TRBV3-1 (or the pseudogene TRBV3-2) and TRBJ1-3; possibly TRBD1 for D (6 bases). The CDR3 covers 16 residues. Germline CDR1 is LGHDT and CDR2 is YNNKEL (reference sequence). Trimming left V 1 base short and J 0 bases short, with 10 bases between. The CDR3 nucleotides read TGTGCCAGCAGCCAAGGGCAGGGGAGCTCTGGAAACACCATATATTTT. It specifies CASSQGQGSSGNTIYF.

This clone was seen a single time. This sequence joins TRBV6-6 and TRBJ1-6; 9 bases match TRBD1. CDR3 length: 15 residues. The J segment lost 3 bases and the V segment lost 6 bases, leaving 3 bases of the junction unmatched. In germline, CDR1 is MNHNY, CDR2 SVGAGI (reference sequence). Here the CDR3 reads CASRGQGYYNSPLHF. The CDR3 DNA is TGTGCCAGCAGGGGACAGGGTTACTATAATTCACCCCTCCACTTT.

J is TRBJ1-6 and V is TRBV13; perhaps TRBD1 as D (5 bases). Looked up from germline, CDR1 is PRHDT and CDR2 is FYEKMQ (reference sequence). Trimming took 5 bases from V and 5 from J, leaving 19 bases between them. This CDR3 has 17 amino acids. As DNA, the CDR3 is TGTGCCAGCAGCCATAGAAAGCGACAGCCTGATAATTCACCCCTCCACTTT. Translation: CASSHRKRQPDNSPLHF.

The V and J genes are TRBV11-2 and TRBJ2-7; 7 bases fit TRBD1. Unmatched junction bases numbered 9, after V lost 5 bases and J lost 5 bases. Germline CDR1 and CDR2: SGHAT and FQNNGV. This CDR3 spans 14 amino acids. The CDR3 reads CASSPRRGLHEQYF. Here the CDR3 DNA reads TGTGCCAGCAGCCCCCGTAGGGGGCTGCACGAGCAGTACTTC.